Presented here are 7 T cell receptor beta chains from one specimen sequenced in a study of blood T cell repertoires in COVID-19. Sequencing was performed with immunoSEQ multiplex PCR; in TCRdb, only in-frame clones are kept and a portion is missing. The sample has around 450,000 clones, around nine tenths seen once. Sequencing used peripheral blood. The source is a woman aged 25 to 45 with acute or convalescent COVID-19.

This chain joins TRBV3-1 (or the pseudogene TRBV3-2) and TRBJ2-3; 8 bases align to TRBD2. Trimming took 3 bases from V and 6 from J; bases not matched to a gene: 11. The CDR3 sequence is 16 residues long. Germline CDR1 reads LGHDT; CDR2 reads YNNKEL (reference sequence). The CDR3 loop reads CASSHSLRGGLDTQYF. The CDR3 DNA follows: TGTGCCAGCAGCCATTCCCTACGGGGGGGGCTCGATACGCAGTATTTT.

The CDR3 sequence: CASSLSRGPEKLFF. CDR3 coding DNA: TGTGCCAGCAGTTTAAGCAGGGGGCCTGAAAAACTGTTTTTT. The chain recombines TRBV27 with TRBJ1-4, with 8 bases identical to TRBD1. CDR1 is MNHEY and CDR2 is SMNVEV in the germline V gene (reference sequence). The CDR3 runs 14 residues. The J segment lost 7 bases and the V segment lost 2 bases, leaving 3 bases of the junction unmatched.

A note on this clone: Within the sample, other DNA sequences also encode this same CDR3. The CDR3 region is CASSLSADTQYF. As DNA, the CDR3 is TGCGCCAGCAGCTTGTCGGCAGATACGCAGTATTTT. V usage is TRBV5-1 and J usage is TRBJ2-3; no firm D call. The germline CDR1 and CDR2 sequences are SGHRS and YFSETQ. Trimming stripped 1 base from V and 4 bases from J, with 4 bases between. The CDR3 has 12 amino acids. Full variable domain (remainder filled in from reference TRBV5-1 and TRBJ2-3): KAGVTQTPRYLIKTRGQQVTLSCSPISGHRSVSWYQQTPGQGLQFLFEYFSETQRNKGNFPGRFSGRQFSNSRSEMNVSTLELGDSALYLCASSLSADTQYFGPGTRLTVL.

CDR3 residues: CASSPRGQSNTEAFF. In DNA, the CDR3 is TGTGCCAGCAGCCCACGGGGACAAAGTAACACTGAAGCTTTCTTT. The genes are TRBV7-3 and TRBJ1-1; D is possibly TRBD1 (6 bases). Trimming stripped 5 bases from V and 2 bases from J, with 15 bases between. CDR1 and CDR2 (germline): SGHTA, FQGTGA. CDR3 length: 15 residues.

The CDR3, as DNA: TGTGCCAGCAGTTACAAACAGGAAGCTTTCTTT. Amino acid sequence: CASSYKQEAFF. The chain is built from TRBV6-5 and TRBJ1-1; D uncertain. This CDR3 is 11 amino acids long. From germline, CDR1 is MNHEY and CDR2 SVGAGI. V lost 2 bases to trimming and J lost 8 bases, with 6 bases between them.

The rearrangement joins TRBV7-7 to TRBJ2-1, with 7 nucleotides matching TRBD2. V was pared by 1 base and J by 6 bases, with 0 bases of the junction left unmatched. The germline gives CDR1 SSHAT, CDR2 FNYEAQ (reference sequence). This CDR3 is built from 13 residues. CDR3 amino acids: CASSLGGGNEQFF. Here the CDR3 DNA reads TGTGCCAGCAGCTTAGGGGGGGGCAATGAGCAGTTCTTC.

The chain employs TRBV2 and TRBJ1-1, with 7 bases aligning to TRBD1. The V gene's germline CDR1 is SNHLY and CDR2 FYNNEI. The CDR3 is 12 residues long. With 8 bases clipped from V and 4 bases from J, the junction kept 4 bases outside the gene matches. The CDR3 DNA reads TGTGCCAGCCGACAGGGACCCACTGAAGCTTTCTTT. This translates into CASRQGPTEAFF.